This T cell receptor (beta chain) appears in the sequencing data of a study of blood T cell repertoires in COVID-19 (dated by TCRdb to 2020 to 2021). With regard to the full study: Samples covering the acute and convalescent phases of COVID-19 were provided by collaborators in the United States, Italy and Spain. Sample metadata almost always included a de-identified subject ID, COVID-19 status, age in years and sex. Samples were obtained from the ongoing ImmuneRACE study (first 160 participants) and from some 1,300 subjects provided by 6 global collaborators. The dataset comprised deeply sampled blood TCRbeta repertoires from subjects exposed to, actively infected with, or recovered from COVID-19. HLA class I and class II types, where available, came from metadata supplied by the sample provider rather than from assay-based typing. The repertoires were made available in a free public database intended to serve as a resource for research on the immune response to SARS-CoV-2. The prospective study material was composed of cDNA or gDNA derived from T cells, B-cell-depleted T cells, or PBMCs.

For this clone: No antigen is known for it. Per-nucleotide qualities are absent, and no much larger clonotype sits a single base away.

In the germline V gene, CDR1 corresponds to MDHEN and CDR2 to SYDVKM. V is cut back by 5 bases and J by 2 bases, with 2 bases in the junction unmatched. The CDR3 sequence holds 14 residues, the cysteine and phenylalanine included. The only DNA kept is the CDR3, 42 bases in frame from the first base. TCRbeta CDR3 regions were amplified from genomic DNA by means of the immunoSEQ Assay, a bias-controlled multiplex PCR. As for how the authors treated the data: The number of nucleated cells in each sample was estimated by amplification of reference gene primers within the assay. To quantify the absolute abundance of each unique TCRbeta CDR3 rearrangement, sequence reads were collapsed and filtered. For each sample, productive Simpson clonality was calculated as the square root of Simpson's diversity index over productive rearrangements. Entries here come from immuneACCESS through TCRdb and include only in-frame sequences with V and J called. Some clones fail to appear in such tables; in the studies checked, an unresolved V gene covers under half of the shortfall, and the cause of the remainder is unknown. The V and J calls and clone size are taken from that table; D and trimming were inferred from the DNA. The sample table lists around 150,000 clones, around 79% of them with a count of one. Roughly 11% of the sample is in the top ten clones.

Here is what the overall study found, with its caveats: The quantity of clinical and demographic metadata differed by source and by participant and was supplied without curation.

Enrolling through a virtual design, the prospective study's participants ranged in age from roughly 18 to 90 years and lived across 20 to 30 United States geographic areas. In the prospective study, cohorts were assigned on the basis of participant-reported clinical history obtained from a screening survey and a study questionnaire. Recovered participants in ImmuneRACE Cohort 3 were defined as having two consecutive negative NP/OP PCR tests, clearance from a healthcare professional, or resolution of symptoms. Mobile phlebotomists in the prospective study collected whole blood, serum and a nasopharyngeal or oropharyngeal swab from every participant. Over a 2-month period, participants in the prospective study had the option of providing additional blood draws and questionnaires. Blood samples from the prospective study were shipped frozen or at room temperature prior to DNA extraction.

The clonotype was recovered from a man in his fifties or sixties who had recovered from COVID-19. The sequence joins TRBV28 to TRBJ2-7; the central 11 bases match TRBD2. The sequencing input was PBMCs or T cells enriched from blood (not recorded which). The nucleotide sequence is TGTGCCAGCAGTATGGGACTAGCGGCCTACGAGCAGTACTTC. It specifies CASSMGLAAYEQYF.